This TCR beta chain was found in a study of shared clonotypes between healthy human individuals. Study-wide background: Aged 18 to 49, the donors were two women and three men. CD4 naive and CD4 memory each took three plates per donor, while CD8 naive took two and CD8 memory one.

Produced via immunoSEQ multiplex PCR; TCRdb's table is partial and in-frame only. In the table there are a few million clones, approximately 96% of which are singletons. Looked up from germline, CDR1 is ENHRY and CDR2 is SYGVKD. This CDR3 has 13 residues. The J segment lost 6 bases and the V segment lost 4 bases, leaving 4 bases of the junction unmatched. The TCR was taken from a man between 18 and 35 years old in good health. Sequencing was performed on naive CD4+ T cells sorted from blood. As to subset: CD45RA+ positively selected. This chain connects TRBV10-3 to TRBJ2-7; TRBD1 matches 9 bases. The CDR3 here is CAISATQGAEQYF. DNA for the CDR3: TGTGCCATCAGTGCCACACAGGGGGCCGAGCAGTACTTC.